The sequence of this T cell receptor beta chain was determined in a study of cytomegalovirus exposure and HLA in healthy donors. This clone was recorded a few times. The antigen is undetermined. Researchers ran the PCR with 60 Vbeta and 13 Jbeta primers. The assay was immunoSEQ multiplex PCR, and TCRdb's table has in-frame clones only and misses some. Altogether approximately 85,000 clones are present, around 70% being singletons, with the ten largest covering over 8.5%. Whole-study findings and limits: Cytomegalovirus status, reportedly, was diagnosed with high specificity and sensitivity by the classifier. TCR beta sequences numbering around 15,000 were associated with HLA alleles at 0.05 false discovery rate in a later analysis. Later genetic work tied a missense DCLRE1C variant to beta-chain V and J trimming. In a later analysis, common viral pathogens appeared linked to several of the most significant clusters.

Per the germline V gene, CDR1 is LGHNA and CDR2 is YSLEER. The ends were cut back, 4 bases at V and 6 bases at J, with 15 bases in the middle. This CDR3 has 15 residues. The V call is TRBV4-3, the J call TRBJ1-4, with a weak D call TRBD1 (6 bases). Sequenced input: PBMCs. This TCR was sampled from a middle-aged woman in good health and CMV-seropositive. CDR3 coding DNA: TGCGCCAGCAGCCCGGGGACAAGCAAGGATGAAAAACTGTTTTTT. Translated, it gives CASSPGTSKDEKLFF.